This T cell receptor (beta chain) was identified during a study of shared clonotypes between healthy human individuals. Points from the study as a whole: Memory subsets generally showed lower estimated richness than naive subsets. The study found about 5.1% of naive CD4 clonotypes shared across a handful of donors.

On this clone itself: No antigen is known for it.

V gave up 5 bases and J gave up 2 bases; unmatched junction bases: 9. This CDR3 spans 15 amino acids. Germline CDR1 and CDR2: SGHAT and FQNNGV. Original data processing: ImmunoSEQ only sent back junction sequences with no quality scores, so filtering was done differently. Profiled with immunoSEQ multiplex PCR; TCRdb holds only in-frame clones, not every one. That table is the source of V, J and clone size, and D and trimming were worked out from the DNA. The data contain approximately 640,000 clones, around 72% of them singletons. V and J are TRBV11-2 and TRBJ2-7; TRBD2 matches at 7 bases. The origin of this receptor is a woman aged 25 to 45 in good health. What was sequenced was memory CD4+ T cells sorted from blood. Subset indicated: CD45RA-negative fraction. In DNA form, the CDR3 reads TGTGCCAGCAGCCTCCTCCGCGGGAGCGCCTACGAGCAGTACTTC. Its protein is CASSLLRGSAYEQYF.